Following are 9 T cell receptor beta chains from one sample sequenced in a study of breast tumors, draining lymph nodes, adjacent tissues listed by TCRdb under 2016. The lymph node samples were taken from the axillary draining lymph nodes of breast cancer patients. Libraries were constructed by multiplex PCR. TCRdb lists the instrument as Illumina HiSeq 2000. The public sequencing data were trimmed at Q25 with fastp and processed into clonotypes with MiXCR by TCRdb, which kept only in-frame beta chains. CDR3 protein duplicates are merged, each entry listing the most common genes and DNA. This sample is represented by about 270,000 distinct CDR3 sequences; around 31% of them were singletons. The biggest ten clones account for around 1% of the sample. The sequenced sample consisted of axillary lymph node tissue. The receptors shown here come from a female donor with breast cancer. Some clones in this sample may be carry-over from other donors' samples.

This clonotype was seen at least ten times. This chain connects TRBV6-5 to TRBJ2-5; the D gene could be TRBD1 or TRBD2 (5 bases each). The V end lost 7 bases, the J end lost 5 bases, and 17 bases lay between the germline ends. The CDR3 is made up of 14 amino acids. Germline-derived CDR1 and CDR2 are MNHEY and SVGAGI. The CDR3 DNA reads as TGTGCCAGCACCGCCTCCAGATGGGGGGAGACCCAGTACTTC. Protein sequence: CASTASRWGETQYF.

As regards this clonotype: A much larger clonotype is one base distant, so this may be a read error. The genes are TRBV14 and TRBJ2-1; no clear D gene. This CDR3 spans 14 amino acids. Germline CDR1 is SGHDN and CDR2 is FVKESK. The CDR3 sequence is CASSQPNWKNEQSF. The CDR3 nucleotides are TGTGCCAGCAGCCAACCTAACTGGAAGAATGAGCAGTCCTTC.

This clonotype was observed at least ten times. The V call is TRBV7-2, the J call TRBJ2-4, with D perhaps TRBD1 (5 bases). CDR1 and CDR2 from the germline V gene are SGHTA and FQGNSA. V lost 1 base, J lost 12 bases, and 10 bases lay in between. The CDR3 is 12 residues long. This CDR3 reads CASSLGPQGQYF. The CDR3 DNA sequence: TGTGCCAGCAGCTTAGGACCGCAGGGTCAGTACTTC.

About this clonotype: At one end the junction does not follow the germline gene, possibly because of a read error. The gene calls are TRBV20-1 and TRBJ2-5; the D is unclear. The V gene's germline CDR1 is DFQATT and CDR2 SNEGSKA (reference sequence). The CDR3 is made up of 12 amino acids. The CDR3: CSASGFKETPYF. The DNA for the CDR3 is TGCAGCGCTAGTGGTTTCAAAGAGACCCCGTACTTC.

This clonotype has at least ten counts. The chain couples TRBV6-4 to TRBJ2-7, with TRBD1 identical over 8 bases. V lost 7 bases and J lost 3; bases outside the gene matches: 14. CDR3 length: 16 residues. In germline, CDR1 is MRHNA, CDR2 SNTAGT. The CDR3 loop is CASTIRDRFPDYEQYF. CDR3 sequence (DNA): TGTGCCAGCACCATACGGGACAGGTTTCCGGACTACGAGCAGTACTTC.

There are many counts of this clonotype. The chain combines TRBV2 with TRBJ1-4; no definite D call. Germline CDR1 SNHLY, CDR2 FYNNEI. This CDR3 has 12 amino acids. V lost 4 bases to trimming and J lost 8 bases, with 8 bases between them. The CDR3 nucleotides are TGTGCCAGCAGTGGGGGTAACGAAAAACTGTTTTTT. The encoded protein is CASSGGNEKLFF.

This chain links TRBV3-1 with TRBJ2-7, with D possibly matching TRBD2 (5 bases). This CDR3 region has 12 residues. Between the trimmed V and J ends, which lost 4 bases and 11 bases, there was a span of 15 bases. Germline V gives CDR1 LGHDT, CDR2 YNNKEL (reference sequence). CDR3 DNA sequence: TGTGCCAGCAGCCGAGATTCGGGGAGTAAGTACTTC. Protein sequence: CASSRDSGSKYF.

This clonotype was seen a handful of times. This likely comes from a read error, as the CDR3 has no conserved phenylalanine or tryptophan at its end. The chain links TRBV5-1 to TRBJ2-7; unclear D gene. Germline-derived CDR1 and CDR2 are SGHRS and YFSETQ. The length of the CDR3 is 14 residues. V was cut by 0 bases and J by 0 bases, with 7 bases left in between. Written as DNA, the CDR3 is TGCGCCAGCAGCTTGGCCTCTGACTCCTACGAGCAGTACCTC. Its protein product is CASSLASDSYEQYL.

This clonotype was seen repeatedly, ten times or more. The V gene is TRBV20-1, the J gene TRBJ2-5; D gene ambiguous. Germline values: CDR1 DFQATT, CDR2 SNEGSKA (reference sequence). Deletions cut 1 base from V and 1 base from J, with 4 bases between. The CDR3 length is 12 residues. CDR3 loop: CSARAAQETQYF. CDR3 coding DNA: TGCAGTGCTAGAGCGGCCCAAGAGACCCAGTACTTC.